These T cell receptor beta chains were read from a single sample in a study of cytomegalovirus exposure and HLA in healthy donors. Here immunoSEQ multiplex PCR was the method, and the copy in TCRdb shows in-frame clones only, minus some. The sample carries some 120,000 clones, roughly 69% recorded once. Sequenced: PBMCs. These receptors all stem from a woman in her thirties or forties in good health and CMV-seropositive. CDR3s include the opening cysteine and the closing phenylalanine or tryptophan. D genes are given only for firm matches. Not every row has a clone size; where given, it reads once, few, many or a size class.

clone_size	j_call	d_call	v_call	cdr3_nt	cdr3_aa
NA	TRBJ1-2	TRBD1	TRBV5-1	TGCGCCAGCAGCCGGACGGGACAGGGGGCTGATTTCTATGGCTACACCTTC	CASSRTGQGADFYGYTF
NA	TRBJ1-5	TRBD1	TRBV28	TGTGCCAGCAGTTTGATGGACAGGGTTAATCAGCCCCAGCATTTT	CASSLMDRVNQPQHF
NA	TRBJ1-2	NA	TRBV6-5	TGTGCCAGCAGCCTGGGGGGGGGAGACTATGGCTACACCTTC	CASSLGGGDYGYTF
NA	TRBJ2-3	NA	TRBV4-1	TGCGCCAGCAGCCCTGAGATCGGGGGGCGCACAGATACGCAGTATTTT	CASSPEIGGRTDTQYF
few	TRBJ2-7	TRBD1	TRBV7-2	TGTGCCAGCAGCAAGACGGGACAGACCCTTTACGAGCAGTACTTC	CASSKTGQTLYEQYF
NA	TRBJ2-2	TRBD2	TRBV29-1	TGCAGCGGGTCAACTAGCGGGGGGGCGGTCACCGGGGAGCTGTTTTTT	CSGSTSGGAVTGELFF
few	TRBJ1-1	TRBD1	TRBV7-2	TGTGCCAGCAGCTTAGCCGGCACAGGGGTCGGCACTGAAGCTTTCTTT	CASSLAGTGVGTEAFF
few	TRBJ1-1	NA	TRBV11-1	TGTGCCAGCAGCTTATTGGAGGGGAACACTGAAGCTTTCTTT	CASSLLEGNTEAFF
NA	TRBJ2-2	TRBD1	TRBV28	TGTGCCAGCAGTGCCGGGACAGGGAAGACCGGGGAGCTGTTTTTT	CASSAGTGKTGELFF
NA	TRBJ1-1	NA	TRBV25-1	TGTGCCAGCAGTGACCTCGGTGAGGCTTTCTTT	CASSDLGEAFF
NA	TRBJ1-1	NA	TRBV5-4	TGTGCCAGCAGCGTGAGGACAGAGAACACTGAAGCTTTCTTT	CASSVRTENTEAFF
NA	TRBJ2-5	TRBD2	TRBV7-8	TGTGCCAGCAGCCTAGGGGGGACTAGCGGGTTTGAAGAGACCCAGTACTTC	CASSLGGTSGFEETQYF
NA	TRBJ2-1	TRBD2	TRBV6-6	TGTGCCAGCAATTTTGGCGGGGGTACCTACAATGAGCAGTTCTTC	CASNFGGGTYNEQFF
few	TRBJ1-1	TRBD1	TRBV6-6	TGTGCCAGCAAGGGACAGGGGCGGCTGAACACTGAAGCTTTCTTT	CASKGQGRLNTEAFF
NA	TRBJ1-1	NA	TRBV14	TGTGCCAGCAGCCAAGACCCCGTTGGGGCTGTTGAAGCTTTCTTT	CASSQDPVGAVEAFF
NA	TRBJ1-6	TRBD1	TRBV6-5	TGTGCCAGCAGACGGACAGGCTATAATTCACCCCTCCACTTT	CASRRTGYNSPLHF
NA	TRBJ2-7	TRBD2	TRBV5-1	TGCGCCAGCAGCCCGTTAGCGGGGGCCGCCTACGAGCAGTACTTC	CASSPLAGAAYEQYF
NA	TRBJ2-7	TRBD1	TRBV5-1	TGCGCCAGCAGCGCCTCCTCCGGGACAGGGATTCCCTACGAGCAGTACTTC	CASSASSGTGIPYEQYF
NA	TRBJ1-2	TRBD1	TRBV5-6	TGTGCCAGCAGCTTGGCACAGGGGCGATACGGCTACACCTTC	CASSLAQGRYGYTF
NA	TRBJ2-2	NA	TRBV5-1	TGCGCCAGCAGCTTGGGCGACAGCACGAACACCGGGGAGCTGTTTTTT	CASSLGDSTNTGELFF
NA	TRBJ1-1	NA	TRBV4-2	TGTGCCAGCAGCCAAGGACCGGGCACTGAAGCTTTCTTT	CASSQGPGTEAFF
NA	TRBJ2-2	NA	TRBV9	TGTGCCAGCAGCGTAGGAGGCCACACCGGGGAGCTGTTTTTT	CASSVGGHTGELFF
NA	TRBJ2-3	TRBD1	TRBV4-1	TGCGCCAGCAGCCAACCGGGACAGGGGACAGATACGCAGTATTTT	CASSQPGQGTDTQYF
NA	TRBJ1-2	NA	TRBV6-6	TGTGCCAGCATGACTGCGAAGGGCTACACCTTC	CASMTAKGYTF
NA	TRBJ1-5	TRBD1	TRBV25-1	TGTGCCAGCAGTGACCAGGGGGCACGTCAGCCCCAGCATTTT	CASSDQGARQPQHF
NA	TRBJ2-7	TRBD1	TRBV5-6	TGTGCCAGCAGCTTTCCCCGGACAGGGGGCTCCTACGAGCAGTACTTC	CASSFPRTGGSYEQYF
NA	TRBJ2-7	NA	TRBV25-1	TGTGCCAGCAGTGACCCGACTGAATTCGAGCAGTACTTC	CASSDPTEFEQYF
NA	TRBJ1-4	TRBD1	TRBV6-6	TGTGCCAGCAACCCGACAGGGGCCGGCGGAAAACTGTTTTTT	CASNPTGAGGKLFF
NA	TRBJ1-1	NA	TRBV9	TGTGCCAGCAGCGTAGTGGAGGGGGAAGCTTTCTTT	CASSVVEGEAFF
NA	TRBJ2-1	NA	TRBV11-3	TGTGCCAGCAGCTTGGATACGAGGTATGAGCAGTTCTTC	CASSLDTRYEQFF
few	TRBJ2-7	NA	TRBV12-5	TGTGCTTGTGAATCTTGGGCCGAGGGAAACTACGAGCAGTACTTC	CACESWAEGNYEQYF
NA	TRBJ1-3	NA	TRBV7-9	TGTGCCAGCAGCCGAGGGAGAGGTGGTGGAAACACCATATATTTT	CASSRGRGGGNTIYF
NA	TRBJ1-1	NA	TRBV7-2	TGTGCCAGCAGCTCGCCCCCAGAGCGGGTAGAGGCTTTCTTT	CASSSPPERVEAFF
once	TRBJ2-3	NA	TRBV4-3	TGCGCCAGCAGCCAGAACATCGGGAGCACAGATACGCAGTATTTT	CASSQNIGSTDTQYF
few	TRBJ2-1	NA	TRBV11-1	TGTGCCAGCAGCTACCTGGGGCGGGGTATGAGGCGTGAGCAGTTCTTC	CASSYLGRGMRREQFF
few	TRBJ1-3	NA	TRBV10-3	TGTGCCATCAGATCCAGGCACCTTTATGGAAACACCATATATTTT	CAIRSRHLYGNTIYF
NA	TRBJ2-7	NA	TRBV5-1	TGCGCCAGCAGCTCGATCTCAGAGGGCCTCTCCTACGAGCAGTACTTC	CASSSISEGLSYEQYF
once	TRBJ1-2	TRBD1	TRBV6-1	TGTGCCAGCAGCCGACAGGGTGGCTACACCTTC	CASSRQGGYTF
few	TRBJ1-4	NA	TRBV2	TGTGCCAGCAGTGAAACGGACACAGGGGAAAAACTGTTTTTT	CASSETDTGEKLFF
NA	TRBJ2-5	TRBD2	TRBV9	TGTGCCAGCAGCGTAGCTACTAGCGCCGGGGCCCAGTACTTC	CASSVATSAGAQYF
NA	TRBJ2-1	TRBD2	TRBV5-1	TGCGCCAGCAGCTCCGGACTAGCGGGATCCTACAATGAGCAGTTCTTC	CASSSGLAGSYNEQFF